The rows below give T cell receptor beta chains drawn from one sample of a study of blood T cell repertoires in COVID-19. The protocol was immunoSEQ multiplex PCR, while the TCRdb copy is restricted to in-frame clones and leaves out a portion. This repertoire shows 120,000 or so clones, 70% to 80% found once; its top ten account for roughly 7.9%. Sequenced input: peripheral blood. The source is a human donor in a cohort sampled during active COVID-19. Both conserved end residues are part of each CDR3. Fields, in order: J gene, D gene, clone size, V gene, CDR3 protein, CDR3 DNA. A D gene is named only where the DNA matches it firmly. Only some rows state a clone size, as once, few, many or a class for expanded clones.

TRBJ2-7 TRBD1 NA TRBV7-9 CASSDRDSYEQYF TGTGCCAGCAGCGACCGGGACAGCTACGAGCAGTACTTC
TRBJ2-7 TRBD1 NA TRBV6-5 CASNPIGTGPYEQYF TGTGCCAGCAACCCCATCGGGACAGGGCCCTACGAGCAGTACTTC
TRBJ2-7 TRBD1 NA TRBV3-1/TRBV3-2 CASSQVVKGAVSYEQYF TGTGCCAGCAGCCAAGTTGTAAAGGGGGCCGTATCCTACGAGCAGTACTTC
TRBJ1-3 NA NA TRBV12-3/TRBV12-4 CASSFGGWDTIYF TGTGCCAGCAGTTTCGGAGGTTGGGACACCATATATTTT
TRBJ1-2 NA NA TRBV6-2/TRBV6-3 CASSYTATVPNGYTF TGTGCCAGCAGTTACACCGCGACAGTCCCGAATGGCTACACCTTC
TRBJ1-1 NA NA TRBV29-1 CSVRTGNTEAFF TGCAGCGTTCGAACGGGGAACACTGAAGCTTTCTTT
TRBJ2-7 TRBD2 NA TRBV5-4 CASSLGGGLHEQYF TGTGCCAGCAGCTTGGGGGGGGGACTACACGAGCAGTACTTC
TRBJ1-1 TRBD1 NA TRBV5-6 CASSLAPGGTEAFF TGTGCCAGCAGCTTGGCCCCAGGGGGCACTGAAGCTTTCTTT
TRBJ2-7 TRBD2 once TRBV30 CAGRLAGSYEQYF TGTGCCGGACGACTAGCGGGCTCCTACGAGCAGTACTTC
TRBJ2-7 NA NA TRBV7-9 CASSSPTGLYEQYF TGTGCCAGCAGCTCCCCGACAGGACTCTACGAGCAGTACTTC
TRBJ2-7 NA NA TRBV10-2 CASSANEQYF TGCGCCAGCAGTGCAAACGAGCAGTACTTC
TRBJ1-2 NA NA TRBV6-1 CASSEIGTGYGYTF TGTGCCAGCAGTGAAATTGGTACAGGCTATGGCTACACCTTC
TRBJ2-3 TRBD2 NA TRBV4-1 CASSQDWTSGADTQYF TGCGCCAGCAGCCAAGATTGGACTAGCGGGGCAGATACGCAGTATTTT
TRBJ1-5 TRBD1 NA TRBV7-9 CASSPSSTGGNQPQHF TGTGCCAGCAGCCCGAGTTCGACAGGGGGGAATCAGCCCCAGCATTTT
TRBJ2-3 TRBD2 NA TRBV25-1 CASTVAGSTDTQYF TGTGCCAGCACCGTAGCGGGATCTACAGATACGCAGTATTTT
TRBJ1-2 NA NA TRBV30 CAWRRGGYTF TGTGCCTGGAGACGGGGTGGCTACACCTTC
TRBJ2-7 NA once TRBV6-2/TRBV6-3 CASSYSGRLSYEQYF TGTGCCAGCAGTTACTCTGGCAGACTCTCCTACGAGCAGTACTTC
TRBJ1-5 NA NA TRBV6-2/TRBV6-3 CASSATASGPQHF TGTGCCAGCAGTGCGACGGCCTCGGGGCCCCAGCATTTT
TRBJ2-7 TRBD2 once TRBV28 CASSFSSGTYEQYF TGTGCCAGCAGTTTCAGTAGCGGGACCTACGAGCAGTACTTC
TRBJ2-6 TRBD1 NA TRBV19 CASRGSGWDRGRDGANVLTF TGTGCCAGTCGTGGTAGCGGCTGGGACAGGGGGCGGGATGGGGCCAACGTCCTGACTTTC
TRBJ1-2 TRBD1 large TRBV27 CASSSTPQGAVYGYTF TGTGCCAGCAGTTCCACCCCACAGGGGGCAGTCTATGGCTACACCTTC
TRBJ1-6 NA NA TRBV7-9 CASSVSGAPVLHF TGTGCCAGCAGCGTCTCGGGAGCTCCCGTCCTCCACTTT
TRBJ1-2 NA NA TRBV5-5 CASSLVRAGHYGYTF TGTGCCAGCAGCTTGGTCCGCGCTGGTCACTATGGCTACACCTTC
TRBJ1-1 NA NA TRBV6-6 CASSRGWGGGTEAFF TGTGCCAGCAGCCGCGGATGGGGGGGCGGCACTGAAGCTTTCTTT
TRBJ2-7 NA NA TRBV11-2 CASTLGQGLYEQYF TGTGCCAGCACCCTAGGTCAGGGACTCTACGAGCAGTACTTC
TRBJ2-7 TRBD2 NA TRBV9 CASSYSGGTPEQYF TGTGCCAGCAGTTATAGCGGGGGGACTCCCGAGCAGTACTTC
TRBJ1-4 NA NA TRBV2 CASSESTATNEKLFF TGTGCCAGCAGTGAGAGCACAGCAACTAATGAAAAACTGTTTTTT
TRBJ2-7 NA NA TRBV7-9 CASSLQQEQYF TGTGCCAGCAGCTTACAACAGGAGCAGTACTTC
TRBJ2-7 NA few TRBV27 CASSPIRADEQYF TGTGCCAGCAGTCCCATCAGGGCAGACGAGCAGTACTTC
TRBJ2-7 NA few TRBV25-1 CASSDHYEQYF TGTGCCAGCAGTGATCACTACGAGCAGTACTTC